This TCR beta chain was sequenced for a study of T cells in Graves' hyperthyroidism and ophthalmopathy. RNA transcripts were the template for amplifying TCR beta CDR3 regions. The HTBI primer set served for first-round RT-PCR of the TCR CDR3. Each CDR3 protein is one row after TCRdb ran MiXCR on the multiplex PCR reads. The sample has about half a million distinct CDR3 sequences, just under 20% seen once. The germline gives CDR1 SGHTA, CDR2 FQGTGA. This CDR3 has 15 amino acids. Deletions cut 5 bases from V and 6 bases from J, with 18 bases between. This clonotype was picked up many times. Clinical Activity Scores of at least 3, NOSPECS grades of at least 4 and durations under 3 months characterized ophthalmopathy patients.

J is TRBJ2-3 and V is TRBV7-3; no clear D gene. Sample: blood. The TCR was taken from a man aged 40-49 years with Graves' ophthalmopathy. DNA of the CDR3: TGTGCCAGCAGCCTCGGCTTTAGTGGCTCCGATACGCAGTATTTT. Amino acids: CASSLGFSGSDTQYF.